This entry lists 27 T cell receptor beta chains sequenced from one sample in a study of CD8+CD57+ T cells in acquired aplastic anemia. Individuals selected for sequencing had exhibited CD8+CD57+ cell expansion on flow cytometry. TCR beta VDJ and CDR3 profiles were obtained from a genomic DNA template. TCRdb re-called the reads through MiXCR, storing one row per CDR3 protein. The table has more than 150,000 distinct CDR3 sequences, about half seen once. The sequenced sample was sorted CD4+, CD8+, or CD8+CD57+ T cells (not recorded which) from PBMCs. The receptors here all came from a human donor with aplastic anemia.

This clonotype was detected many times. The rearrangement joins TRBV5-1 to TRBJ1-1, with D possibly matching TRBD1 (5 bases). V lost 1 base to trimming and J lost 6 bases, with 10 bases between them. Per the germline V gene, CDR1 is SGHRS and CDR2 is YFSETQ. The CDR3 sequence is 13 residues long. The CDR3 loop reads CASSLSWGAEAFF. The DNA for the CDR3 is TGCGCCAGCAGCTTGAGTTGGGGGGCTGAAGCTTTCTTT.

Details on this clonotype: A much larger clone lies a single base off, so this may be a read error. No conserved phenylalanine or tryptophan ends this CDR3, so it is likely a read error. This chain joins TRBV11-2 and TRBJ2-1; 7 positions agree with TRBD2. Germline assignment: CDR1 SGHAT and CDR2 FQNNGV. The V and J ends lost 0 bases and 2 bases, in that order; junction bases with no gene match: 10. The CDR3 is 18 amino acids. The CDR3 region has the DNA TGTGCCAGCAGCTTAGAGACTTTCGGCGGGGGAACCTACAATGAGCAGTTCTTA. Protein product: CASSLETFGGGTYNEQFL.

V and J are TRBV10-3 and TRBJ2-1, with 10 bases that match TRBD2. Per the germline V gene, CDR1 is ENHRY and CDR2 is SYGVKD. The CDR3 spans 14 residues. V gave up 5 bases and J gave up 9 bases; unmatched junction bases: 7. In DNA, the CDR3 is TGTGCCATCAGTAAGACTAGCGGGTCCGCTGAGCAGTTCTTC. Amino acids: CAISKTSGSAEQFF.

This chain's CDR3 is CSASAYEQYF. In DNA form, the CDR3 reads TGCAGTGCTAGTGCTTACGAGCAGTACTTC. The chain recombines TRBV20-1 with TRBJ2-7; D not resolved. The germline V and J ends were trimmed by 3 bases and 4 bases, with 4 bases remaining between them. Looked up from germline, CDR1 is DFQATT and CDR2 is SNEGSKA (reference sequence). The CDR3 consists of 10 residues.

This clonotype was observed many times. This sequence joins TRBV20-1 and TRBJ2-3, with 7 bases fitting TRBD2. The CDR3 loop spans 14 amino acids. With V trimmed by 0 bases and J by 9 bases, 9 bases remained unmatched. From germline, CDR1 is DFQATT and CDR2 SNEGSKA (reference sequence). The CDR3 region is CSARDQTGGQTQYF. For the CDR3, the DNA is TGCAGTGCTAGAGATCAGACGGGGGGTCAGACGCAGTATTTT.

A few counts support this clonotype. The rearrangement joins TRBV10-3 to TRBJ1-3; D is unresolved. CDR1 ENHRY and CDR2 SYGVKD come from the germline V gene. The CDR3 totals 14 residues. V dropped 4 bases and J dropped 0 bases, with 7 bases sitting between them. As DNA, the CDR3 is TGTGCCATCAGTGGGGTTCTCTCTGGAAACACCATATATTTT. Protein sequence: CAISGVLSGNTIYF.

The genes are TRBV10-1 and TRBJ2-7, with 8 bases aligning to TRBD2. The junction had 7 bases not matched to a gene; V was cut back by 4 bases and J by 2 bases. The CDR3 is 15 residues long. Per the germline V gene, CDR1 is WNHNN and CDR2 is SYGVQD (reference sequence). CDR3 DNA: TGCGCCAGCAGTGCTAAGCGGGGGCTAACCTACGAGCAGTACTTC. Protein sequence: CASSAKRGLTYEQYF.

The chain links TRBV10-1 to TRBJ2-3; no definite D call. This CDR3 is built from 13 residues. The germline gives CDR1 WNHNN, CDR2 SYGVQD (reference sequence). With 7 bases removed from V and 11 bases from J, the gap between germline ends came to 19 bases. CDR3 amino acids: CASNAQDAIGQYF. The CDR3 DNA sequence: TGCGCCAGCAACGCCCAGGATGCGATAGGGCAGTATTTT.

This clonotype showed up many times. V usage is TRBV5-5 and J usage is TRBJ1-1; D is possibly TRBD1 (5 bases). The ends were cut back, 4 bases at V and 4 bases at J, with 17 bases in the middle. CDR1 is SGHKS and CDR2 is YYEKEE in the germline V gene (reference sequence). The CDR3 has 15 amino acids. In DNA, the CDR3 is TGTGCCAGCAGCCCAGGAGTGGGACCGAGCACTGAAGCTTTCTTT. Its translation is CASSPGVGPSTEAFF. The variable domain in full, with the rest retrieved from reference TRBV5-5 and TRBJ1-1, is DAGVTQSPTHLIKTRGQQVTLRCSPISGHKSVSWYQQVLGQGPQFIFQYYEKEERGRGNFPDRFSARQFPNYSSELNVNALLLGDSALYLCASSPGVGPSTEAFFGQGTRLTVV.

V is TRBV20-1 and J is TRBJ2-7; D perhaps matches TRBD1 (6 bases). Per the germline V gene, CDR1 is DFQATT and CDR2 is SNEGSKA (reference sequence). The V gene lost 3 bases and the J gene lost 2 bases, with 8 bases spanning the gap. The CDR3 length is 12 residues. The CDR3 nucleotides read TGCAGTGCTAGTAAGGGGGCCTACGAGCAGTACTTC. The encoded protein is CSASKGAYEQYF.

In DNA form, the CDR3 reads TGTGCCAGCGATTCCGGGACAGGGAGTGAAAAACTGTTTTTT. Protein product: CASDSGTGSEKLFF. The chain links TRBV2 to TRBJ1-4; the match to TRBD1 covers 9 bases. V lost 8 bases and J lost 7; bases outside the gene matches: 8. Germline lookup yields CDR1 SNHLY and CDR2 FYNNEI. The CDR3 covers 14 residues.

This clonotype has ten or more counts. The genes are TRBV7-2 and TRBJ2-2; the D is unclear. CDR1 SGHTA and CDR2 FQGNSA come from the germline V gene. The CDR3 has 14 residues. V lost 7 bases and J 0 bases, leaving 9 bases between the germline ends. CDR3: CASTWVANTGELFF. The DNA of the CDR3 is TGTGCCAGCACCTGGGTTGCGAACACCGGGGAGCTGTTTTTT.

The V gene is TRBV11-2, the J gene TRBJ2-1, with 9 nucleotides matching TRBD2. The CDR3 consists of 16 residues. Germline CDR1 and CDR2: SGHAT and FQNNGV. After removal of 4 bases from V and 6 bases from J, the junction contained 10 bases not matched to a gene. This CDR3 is CASSSVALAGGNEQFF. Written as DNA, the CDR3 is TGTGCCAGCAGCTCCGTAGCACTAGCGGGCGGCAATGAGCAGTTCTTC.

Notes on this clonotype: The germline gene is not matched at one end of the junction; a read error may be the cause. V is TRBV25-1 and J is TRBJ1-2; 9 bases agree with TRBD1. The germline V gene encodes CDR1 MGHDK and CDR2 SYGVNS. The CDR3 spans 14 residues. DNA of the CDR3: TGTGCCAGCAGTGAATTTGGACAGGGGTATGGCAACACCTTC. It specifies CASSEFGQGYGNTF.

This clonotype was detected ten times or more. CDR3 loop: CSARVPGQLYGYTF. The CDR3 DNA is TGCAGTGCTAGAGTTCCGGGACAGCTCTATGGCTACACCTTC. This chain connects TRBV20-1 to TRBJ1-2; 7 bases align to TRBD1. This CDR3 region has 14 residues. Germline assignment: CDR1 DFQATT and CDR2 SNEGSKA (reference sequence). V dropped 1 base and J dropped 4; count of bases not matched to a gene: 6.

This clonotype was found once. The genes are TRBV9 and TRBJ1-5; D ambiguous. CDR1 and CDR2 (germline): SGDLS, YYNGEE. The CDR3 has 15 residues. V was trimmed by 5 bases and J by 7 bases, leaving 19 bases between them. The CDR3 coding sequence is TGTGCCAGCAGTGCTAGAGCCACAAGTGGGCAGCCCCAGCATTTT. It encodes CASSARATSGQPQHF. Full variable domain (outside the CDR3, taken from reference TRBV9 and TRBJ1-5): DSGVTQTPKHLITATGQRVTLRCSPRSGDLSVYWYQQSLDQGLQFLIQYYNGEERAKGNILERFSAQQFPDLHSELNLSSLELGDSALYFCASSARATSGQPQHFGDGTRLSIL.

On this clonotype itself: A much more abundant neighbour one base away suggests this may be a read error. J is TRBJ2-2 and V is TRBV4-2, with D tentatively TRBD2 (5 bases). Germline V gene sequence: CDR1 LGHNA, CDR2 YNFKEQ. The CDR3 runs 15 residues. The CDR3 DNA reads TGTGCCAGCAGCCAAGGACTTCCGGGCACCGGGGAGCCGTTTTTT. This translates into CASSQGLPGTGEPFF.

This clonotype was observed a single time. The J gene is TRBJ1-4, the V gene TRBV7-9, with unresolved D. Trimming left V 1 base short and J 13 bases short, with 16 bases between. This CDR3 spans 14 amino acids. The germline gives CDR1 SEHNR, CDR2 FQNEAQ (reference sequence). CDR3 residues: CASSLGHPNEGLFF. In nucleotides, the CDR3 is TGTGCCAGCAGCTTAGGACACCCTAATGAGGGACTGTTTTTT.

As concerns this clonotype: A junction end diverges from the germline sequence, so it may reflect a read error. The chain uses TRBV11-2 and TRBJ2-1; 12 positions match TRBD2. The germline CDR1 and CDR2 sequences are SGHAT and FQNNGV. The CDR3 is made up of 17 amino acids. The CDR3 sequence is CASSLDSSGGAYNEQFF. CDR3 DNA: TGCGCCAGCAGCTTAGACTCTAGCGGGGGGGCCTACAATGAGCAGTTCTTC.

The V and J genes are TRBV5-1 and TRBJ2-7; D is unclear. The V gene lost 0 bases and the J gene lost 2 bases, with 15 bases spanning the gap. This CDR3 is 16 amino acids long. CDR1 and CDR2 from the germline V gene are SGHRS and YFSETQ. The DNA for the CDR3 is TGCGCCAGCAGCTTGGCCCCCCCGGCTGGGGCCTACGAGCAGTACTTC. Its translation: CASSLAPPAGAYEQYF.

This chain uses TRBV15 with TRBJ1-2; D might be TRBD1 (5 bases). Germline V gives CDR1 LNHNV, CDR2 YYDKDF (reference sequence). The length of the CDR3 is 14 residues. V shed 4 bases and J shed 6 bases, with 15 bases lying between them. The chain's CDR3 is CATSIRGAYHGYTF. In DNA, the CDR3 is TGTGCCACCAGCATTAGGGGCGCGTATCATGGCTACACCTTC.

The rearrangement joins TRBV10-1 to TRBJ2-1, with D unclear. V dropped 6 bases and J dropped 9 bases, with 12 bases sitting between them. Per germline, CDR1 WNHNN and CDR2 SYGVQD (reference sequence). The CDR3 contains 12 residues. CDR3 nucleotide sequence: TGCGCCAGCAGCCGTGGGTCGGCTGAGCAGTTCTTC. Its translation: CASSRGSAEQFF.

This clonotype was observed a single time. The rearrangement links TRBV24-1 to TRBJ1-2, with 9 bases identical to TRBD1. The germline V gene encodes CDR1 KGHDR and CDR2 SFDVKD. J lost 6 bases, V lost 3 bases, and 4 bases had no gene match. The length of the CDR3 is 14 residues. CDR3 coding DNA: TGTGCCACCAGTGATAGGGACAGGGCCGATGGCTACACCTTC. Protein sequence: CATSDRDRADGYTF.

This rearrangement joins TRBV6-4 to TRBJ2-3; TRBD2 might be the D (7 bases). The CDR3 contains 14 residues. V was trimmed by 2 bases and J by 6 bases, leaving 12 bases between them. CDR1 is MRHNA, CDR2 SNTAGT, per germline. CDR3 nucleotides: TGTGCCAGCAGTGACATACAGGGAGGGGATACGCAGTATTTT. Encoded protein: CASSDIQGGDTQYF.

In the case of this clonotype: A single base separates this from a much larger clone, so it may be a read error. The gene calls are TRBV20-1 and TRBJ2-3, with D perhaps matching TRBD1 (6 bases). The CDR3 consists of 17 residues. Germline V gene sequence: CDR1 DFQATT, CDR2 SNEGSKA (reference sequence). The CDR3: CSVRDAQYRAGTDTQYF. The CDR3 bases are TGCAGTGTTAGAGATGCCCAATACAGGGCCGGTACAGATACGCAGTATTTT.

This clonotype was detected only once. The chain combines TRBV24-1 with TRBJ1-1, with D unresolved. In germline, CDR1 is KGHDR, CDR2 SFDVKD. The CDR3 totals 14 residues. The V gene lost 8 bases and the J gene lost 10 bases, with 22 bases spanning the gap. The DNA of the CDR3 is TGTGCCACCAAAGTATATTTAGCCTCTTGGATAGCTTTCTTT. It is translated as CATKVYLASWIAFF.

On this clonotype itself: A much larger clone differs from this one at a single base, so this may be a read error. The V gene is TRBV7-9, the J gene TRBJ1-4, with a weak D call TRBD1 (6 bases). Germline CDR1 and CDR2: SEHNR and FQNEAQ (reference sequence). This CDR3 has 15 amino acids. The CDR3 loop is CASSIFTGTNEKLSF. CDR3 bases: TGTGCCAGCAGCATTTTTACAGGGACTAATGAAAAACTGTCTTTT.